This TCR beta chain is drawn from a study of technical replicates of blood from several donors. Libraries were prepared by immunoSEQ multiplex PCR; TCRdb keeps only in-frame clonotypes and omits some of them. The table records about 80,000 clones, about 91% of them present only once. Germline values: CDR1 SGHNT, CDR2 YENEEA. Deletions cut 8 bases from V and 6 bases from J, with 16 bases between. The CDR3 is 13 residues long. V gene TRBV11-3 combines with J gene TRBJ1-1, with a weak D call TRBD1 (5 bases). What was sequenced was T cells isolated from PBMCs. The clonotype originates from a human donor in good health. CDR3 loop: CASLLGRDAEAFF. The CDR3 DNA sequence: TGTGCCAGCCTATTGGGGCGCGACGCTGAAGCTTTCTTT.